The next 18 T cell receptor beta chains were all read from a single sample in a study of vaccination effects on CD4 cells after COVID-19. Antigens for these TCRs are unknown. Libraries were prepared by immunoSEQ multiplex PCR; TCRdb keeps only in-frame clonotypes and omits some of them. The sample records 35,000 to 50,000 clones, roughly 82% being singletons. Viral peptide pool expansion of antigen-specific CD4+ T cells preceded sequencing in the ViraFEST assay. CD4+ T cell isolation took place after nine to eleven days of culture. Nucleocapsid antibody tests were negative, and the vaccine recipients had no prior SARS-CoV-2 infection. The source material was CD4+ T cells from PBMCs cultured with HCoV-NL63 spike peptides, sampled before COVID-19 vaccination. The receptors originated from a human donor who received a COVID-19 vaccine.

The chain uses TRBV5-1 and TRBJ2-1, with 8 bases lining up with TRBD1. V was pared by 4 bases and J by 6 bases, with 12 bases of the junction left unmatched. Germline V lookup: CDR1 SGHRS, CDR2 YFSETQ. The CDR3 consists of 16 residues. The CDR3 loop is CASSPRDRWVFNEQFF. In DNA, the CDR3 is TGCGCCAGCAGCCCCCGGGACAGGTGGGTTTTCAATGAGCAGTTCTTC.

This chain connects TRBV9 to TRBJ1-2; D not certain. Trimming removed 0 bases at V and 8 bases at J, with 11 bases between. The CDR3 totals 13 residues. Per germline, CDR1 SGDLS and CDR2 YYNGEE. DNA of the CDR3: TGTGCCAGCAGCGTAGTCGGCGGACGGGGCTACACCTTC. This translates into CASSVVGGRGYTF.

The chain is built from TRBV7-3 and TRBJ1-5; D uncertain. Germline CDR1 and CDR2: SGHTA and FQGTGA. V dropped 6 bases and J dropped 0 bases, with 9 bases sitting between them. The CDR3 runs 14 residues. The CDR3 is CASRPDSSNQPQHF. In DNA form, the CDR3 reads TGTGCCAGCAGACCGGATAGTAGCAATCAGCCCCAGCATTTT.

The CDR3 loop reads CASSLGRTGSGNTIYF. The CDR3, as DNA: TGTGCCAGCTCCCTAGGACGGACCGGCTCTGGAAACACCATATATTTT. The chain carries TRBV18 and TRBJ1-3; unclear D gene. V was clipped by 6 bases and J by 0 bases, with 15 bases between them. CDR3 length: 16 amino acids. Germline V gene lookup returns CDR1 KGHSH and CDR2 LQKENI.

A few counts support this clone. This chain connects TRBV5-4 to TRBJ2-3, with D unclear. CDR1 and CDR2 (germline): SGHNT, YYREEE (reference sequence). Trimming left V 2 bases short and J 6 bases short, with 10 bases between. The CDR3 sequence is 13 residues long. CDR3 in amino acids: CASSFGHMDTQYF. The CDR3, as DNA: TGTGCCAGCAGCTTCGGGCATATGGATACGCAGTATTTT.

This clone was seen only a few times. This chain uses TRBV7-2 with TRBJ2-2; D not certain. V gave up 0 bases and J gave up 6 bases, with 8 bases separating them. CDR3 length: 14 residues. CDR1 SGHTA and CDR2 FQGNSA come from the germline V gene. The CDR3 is CASSLAGWAGELFF. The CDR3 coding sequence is TGTGCCAGCAGCTTAGCGGGTTGGGCCGGGGAGCTGTTTTTT. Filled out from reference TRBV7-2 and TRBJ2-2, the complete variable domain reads GAGVSQSPSNKVTEKGKDVELRCDPISGHTALYWYRQSLGQGLEFLIYFQGNSAPDKSGLPSDRFSAERTGGSVSTLTIQRTQQEDSAVYLCASSLAGWAGELFFGEGSRLTVL.

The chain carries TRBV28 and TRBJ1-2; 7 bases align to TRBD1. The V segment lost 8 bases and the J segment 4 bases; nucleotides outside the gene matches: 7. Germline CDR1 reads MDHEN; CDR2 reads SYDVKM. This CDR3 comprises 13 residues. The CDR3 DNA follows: TGTGCCAGCTTCTCAGGGGGGAGCTATGGCTACACCTTC. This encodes CASFSGGSYGYTF.

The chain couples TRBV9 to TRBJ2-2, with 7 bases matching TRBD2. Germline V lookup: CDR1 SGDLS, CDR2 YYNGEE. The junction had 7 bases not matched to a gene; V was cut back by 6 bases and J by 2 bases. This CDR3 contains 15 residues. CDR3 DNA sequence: TGTGCCAGCACCCAGGGAGGGCCCAACACCGGGGAGCTGTTTTTT. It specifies CASTQGGPNTGELFF.

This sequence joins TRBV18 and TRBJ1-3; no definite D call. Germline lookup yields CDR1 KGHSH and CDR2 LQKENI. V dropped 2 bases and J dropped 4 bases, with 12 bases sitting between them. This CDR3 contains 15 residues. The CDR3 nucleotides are TGTGCCAGCTCACCATCTATTCTGCCGGGAAACACCATATATTTT. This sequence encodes CASSPSILPGNTIYF.

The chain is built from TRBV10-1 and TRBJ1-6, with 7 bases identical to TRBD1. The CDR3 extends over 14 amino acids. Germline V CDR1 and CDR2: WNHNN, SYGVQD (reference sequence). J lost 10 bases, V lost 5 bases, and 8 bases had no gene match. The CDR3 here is CASSSNRGPSPLHF. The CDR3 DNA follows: TGCGCCAGCAGTTCAAACAGGGGACCCTCACCCCTCCACTTT.

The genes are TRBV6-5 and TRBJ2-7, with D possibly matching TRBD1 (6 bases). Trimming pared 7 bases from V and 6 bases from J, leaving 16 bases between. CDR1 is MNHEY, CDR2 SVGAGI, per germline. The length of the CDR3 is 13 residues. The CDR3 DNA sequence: TGTGCCAGCAAGGAATCAGGGGCGTCCGAGCAGTACGTC. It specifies CASKESGASEQYV.

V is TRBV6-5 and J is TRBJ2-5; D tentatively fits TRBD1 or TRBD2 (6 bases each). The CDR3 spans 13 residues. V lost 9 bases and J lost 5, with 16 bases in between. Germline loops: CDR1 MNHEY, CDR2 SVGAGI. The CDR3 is CASTRGLLETQYF. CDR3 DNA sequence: TGTGCCAGTACCAGGGGACTTTTGGAGACCCAGTACTTC.

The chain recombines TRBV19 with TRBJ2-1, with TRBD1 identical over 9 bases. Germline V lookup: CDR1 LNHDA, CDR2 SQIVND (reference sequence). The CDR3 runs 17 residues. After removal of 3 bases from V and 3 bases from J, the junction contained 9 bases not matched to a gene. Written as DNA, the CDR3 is TGTGCCAGTAGTATTTCCCTTACAGGGGGCGGCTACAATGAGCAGTTCTTC. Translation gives CASSISLTGGGYNEQFF.

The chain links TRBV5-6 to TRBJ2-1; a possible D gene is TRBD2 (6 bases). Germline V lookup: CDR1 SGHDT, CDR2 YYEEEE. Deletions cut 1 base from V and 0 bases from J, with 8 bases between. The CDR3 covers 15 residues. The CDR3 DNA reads TGTGCCAGCAGCTTGTACGGGAGCTCCTACAATGAGCAGTTCTTC. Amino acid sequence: CASSLYGSSYNEQFF.

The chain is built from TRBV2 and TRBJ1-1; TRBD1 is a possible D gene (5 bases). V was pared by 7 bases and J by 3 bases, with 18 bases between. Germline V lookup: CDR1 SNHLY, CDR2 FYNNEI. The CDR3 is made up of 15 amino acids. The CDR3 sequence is CASTSRTTVHTEAFF. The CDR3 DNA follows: TGTGCCAGCACCTCTAGGACAACCGTCCACACTGAAGCTTTCTTT.

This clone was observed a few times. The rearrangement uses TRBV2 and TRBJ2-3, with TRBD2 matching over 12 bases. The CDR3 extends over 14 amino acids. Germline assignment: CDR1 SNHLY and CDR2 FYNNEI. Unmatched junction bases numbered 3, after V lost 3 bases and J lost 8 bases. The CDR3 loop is CASSDRTSGVTQYF. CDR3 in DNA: TGTGCCAGCAGTGATCGGACTAGCGGGGTTACGCAGTATTTT.

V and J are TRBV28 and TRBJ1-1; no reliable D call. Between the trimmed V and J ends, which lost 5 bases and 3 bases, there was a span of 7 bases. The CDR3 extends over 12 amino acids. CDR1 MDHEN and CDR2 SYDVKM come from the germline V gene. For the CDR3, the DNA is TGTGCCAGCAGTACGACCTACACTGAAGCTTTCTTT. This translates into CASSTTYTEAFF. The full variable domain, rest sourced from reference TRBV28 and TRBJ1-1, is DVKVTQSSRYLVKRTGEKVFLECVQDMDHENMFWYRQDPGLGLRLIYFSYDVKMKEKGDIPEGYSVSREKKERFSLILESASTNQTSMYLCASSTTYTEAFFGQGTRLTVV.

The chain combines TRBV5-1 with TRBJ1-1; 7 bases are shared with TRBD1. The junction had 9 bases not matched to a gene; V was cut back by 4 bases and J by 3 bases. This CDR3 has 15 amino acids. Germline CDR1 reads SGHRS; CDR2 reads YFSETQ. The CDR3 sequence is CASSDHDRVDTEAFF. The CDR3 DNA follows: TGCGCCAGCAGCGACCACGACAGGGTGGACACTGAAGCTTTCTTT.